The sequence of this T cell receptor beta chain was determined in a study of blood T cells in healthy people across ages (dated by TCRdb to the mid-2010s). Notes on the research overall: In model experiments, roughly one uniquely barcoded TCR beta cDNA molecule per two T cells was captured by template switching. To avoid experimental bias, donors of different ages were spread randomly across the sequencing lanes. The donors were split into four age groups: young (average around 15 years), middle-aged (roughly 39), aged (roughly 68) and long-lived (approximately 80). Using the same blood draw, the study looked at two additional independent replicas of 1 million unique cDNA reads for two donors, one aged 18 to 30 and the other aged 80 or older. To track age-related changes in TCR beta repertoire diversity, the study relied on deep sequencing normalized with unique cDNA molecular identifiers. Paper-wide results and their limitations: Donor CMV infection status was unknown, potentially confounding age-related changes in expanded clonotypes. Observed TCR beta diversity per million T cells fell roughly linearly with age, and a significant reduction was already apparent by age around 40. Conclusive comparison of naive and antigen-experienced compartments was prevented by the profiling of bulk unsorted PBMCs. Compared with the aged group, the long-lived group had more naive CD4+ T cells, fewer expanded clones and increased TCR diversity, a pattern suggesting age selection. Observed TCR beta diversity correlated strongly with the percentage of naive T cells measured by flow cytometry. Estimates of total diversity from one million sequenced T cells were regarded as lower bounds and underestimates.

Libraries were made using 5' RACE. The sequencer was an Illumina HiSeq 2500. A second about 7 to 12 cycle PCR used a sample-barcoded 5' primer and a J-beta primer mix. Each TCR beta cDNA molecule received a unique molecular identifier from a template-switch 5' adaptor carrying 12 random nucleotides. Each sample yielded at least 2.5 million CDR3-containing paired-end reads. First-strand cDNA was synthesized from all RNA with the Mint cDNA synthesis kit, primed by a TRBC-specific oligonucleotide. Following uracil-DNA glycosylase treatment, a first 18-cycle PCR with universal primers M1SS and BC2_uni_R was performed on all cDNA. Per the source publication's procedure: Each sample was normalized by randomly selecting 1 million high-quality reads, each carrying a distinct molecular identifier. Instead of being binned into consensus sequences, reads with shared molecular identifiers were discarded. MiTCR, run with a Q25 quality threshold and the strictest error-elimination algorithm, handled CDR3 identification, clonotype clustering and error correction. A nonparametric unseen species model with Euler transformation was used to estimate lower-bound total TCR beta diversity. In TCRdb, the public reads were trimmed at Q25 with fastp and aligned with MiXCR, with productive beta chains retained. A single entry per CDR3 protein holds the most common genes and DNA from its merged rows. TCRdb, not the original authors, processed these V and J calls. The sample table holds over 950,000 distinct CDR3 sequences, of which 35% to 45% were seen once. Roughly 13% of the sample is in the top ten clones.

The donors were some 36 Caucasian individuals from Russia, aged 6 to 90 years, who were systemically healthy. Each donor gave about 9.8 milliliters of peripheral blood, drawn into EDTA-treated Vacutainer tubes. Ficoll-Paque density-gradient centrifugation was used to isolate PBMCs, with at least 6 million per sample. Total RNA was extracted from PBMCs with Trizol reagent, with at least 6 micrograms obtained per sample. For every donor, an aliquot of PBMCs went through flow cytometry to measure the percentages of naive CD45RAhigh/CD27high T cells. V is reduced by 6 bases and J by 7 bases, leaving a spacing of 12 bases between them. The CDR3, cysteine through phenylalanine, is 12 amino acids long. Just the 36-base CDR3 DNA is kept, in frame starting at base 1. In regard to this clonotype: This receptor's antigen is unknown. No base-level quality is on record; no much larger clone is a single base apart.

Sequenced material: blood. This clonotype originated in a man aged 18 to 35 in good health. The sequence joins TRBV12-3 or TRBV12-4 to TRBJ1-2; TRBD1 could be the D gene, as 5 bases match. The CDR3 loop reads CASSPTVSGYTF. The DNA sequence is as follows: TGTGCCAGCAGCCCGACAGTAAGTGGCTACACCTTC.